This T cell receptor beta chain appears in the sequencing data of a study of cytotoxic CD8 clonotypes in ibrutinib-treated CLL. Whole-study results and caveats: Rare overall, public clonotypes shrank or held steady under therapy.

On this clone itself: Its antigen is currently unknown.

Profiled with immunoSEQ multiplex PCR; TCRdb holds only in-frame clones, not every one. The sample shows 150,000 to 200,000 clones, around 80% of them seen only once. In germline, CDR1 is SGHTA, CDR2 FQGTGA. CDR3 size: 15 residues. Trimming took 2 bases from V and 4 from J, leaving 13 bases between them. The TCR comes from a human donor with chronic lymphocytic leukemia. The chain uses TRBV7-3 and TRBJ2-3; D is ambiguous. Sequencing was performed on PBMCs, taken after 24 months of ibrutinib treatment. The CDR3 protein is CASSLVVTSSDTQYF. The CDR3 DNA reads as TGTGCCAGCAGCTTAGTCGTCACAAGCTCAGATACGCAGTATTTT.